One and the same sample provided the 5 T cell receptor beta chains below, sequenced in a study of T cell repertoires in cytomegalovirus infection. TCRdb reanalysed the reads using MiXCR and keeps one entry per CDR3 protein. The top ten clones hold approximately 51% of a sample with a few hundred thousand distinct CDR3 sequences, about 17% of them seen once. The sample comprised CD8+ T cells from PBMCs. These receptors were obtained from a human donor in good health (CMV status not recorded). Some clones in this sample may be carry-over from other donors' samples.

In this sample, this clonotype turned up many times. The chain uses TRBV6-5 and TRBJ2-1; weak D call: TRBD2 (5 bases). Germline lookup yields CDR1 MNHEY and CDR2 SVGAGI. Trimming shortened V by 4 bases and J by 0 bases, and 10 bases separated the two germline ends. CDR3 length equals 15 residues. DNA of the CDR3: TGTGCCAGCAGTTCCGCAGAGGGCTCCTACAATGAGCAGTTCTTC. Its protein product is CASSSAEGSYNEQFF.

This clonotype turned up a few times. The DNA of the CDR3 is TGCAGCGTTGAAAGTGGGGCGATGAACACTGAAGCTTTCTTT. Its translation: CSVESGAMNTEAFF. The rearrangement links TRBV29-1 to TRBJ1-1; possibly TRBD1 for D (5 bases). This CDR3 is built from 14 residues. Trimming took 2 bases from V and 0 from J, leaving 10 bases between them. From germline, CDR1 is SQVTM and CDR2 ANQGSEA. The full variable domain, in which reference TRBV29-1 and TRBJ1-1 provide the parts outside the CDR3, is SAVISQKPSRDICQRGTSLTIQCQVDSQVTMMFWYRQQPGQSLTLIATANQGSEATYESGFVIDKFPISRPNLTFSTLTVSNMSPEDSSIYLCSVESGAMNTEAFFGQGTRLTVV.

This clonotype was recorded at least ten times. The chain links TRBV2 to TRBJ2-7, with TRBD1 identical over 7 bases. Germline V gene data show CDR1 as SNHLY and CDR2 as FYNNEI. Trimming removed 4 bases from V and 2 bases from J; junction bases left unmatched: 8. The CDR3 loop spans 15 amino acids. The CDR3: CASSGGRGTTYEQYF. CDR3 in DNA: TGTGCCAGCAGTGGGGGCAGGGGGACAACCTACGAGCAGTACTTC.

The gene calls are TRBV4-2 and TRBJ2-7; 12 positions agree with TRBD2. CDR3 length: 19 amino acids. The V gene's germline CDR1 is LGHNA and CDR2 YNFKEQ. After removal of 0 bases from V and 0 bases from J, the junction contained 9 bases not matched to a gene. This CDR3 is CASSQDNPGLAGISYEQYF. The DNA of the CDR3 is TGTGCCAGCAGCCAAGATAACCCCGGACTAGCGGGGATCTCCTACGAGCAGTACTTC.

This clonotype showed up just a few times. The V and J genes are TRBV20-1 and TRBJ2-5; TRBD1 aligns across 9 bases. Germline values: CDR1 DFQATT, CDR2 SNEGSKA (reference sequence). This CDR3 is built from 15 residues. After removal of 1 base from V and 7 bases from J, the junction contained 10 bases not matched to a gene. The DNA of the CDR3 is TGCAGTGCTAGAGCGGCGGGGACAGGGCTTGGGACCCAGTACTTC. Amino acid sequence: CSARAAGTGLGTQYF.